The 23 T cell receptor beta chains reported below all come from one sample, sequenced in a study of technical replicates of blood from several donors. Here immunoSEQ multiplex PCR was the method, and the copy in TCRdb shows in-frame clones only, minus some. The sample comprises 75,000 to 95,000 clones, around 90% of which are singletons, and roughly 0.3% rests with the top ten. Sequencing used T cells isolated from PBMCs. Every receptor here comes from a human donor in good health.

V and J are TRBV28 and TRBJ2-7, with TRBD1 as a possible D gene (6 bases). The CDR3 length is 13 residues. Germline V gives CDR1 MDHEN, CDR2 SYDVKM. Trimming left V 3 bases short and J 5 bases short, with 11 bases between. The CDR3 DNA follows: TGTGCCAGCAGTTTTATCAGGGGAAACGAGCAGTACTTC. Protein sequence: CASSFIRGNEQYF.

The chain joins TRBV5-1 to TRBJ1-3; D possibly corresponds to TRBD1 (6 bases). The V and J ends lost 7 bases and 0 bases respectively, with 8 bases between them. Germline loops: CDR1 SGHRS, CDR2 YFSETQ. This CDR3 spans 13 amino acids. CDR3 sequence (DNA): TGCGCCAGCGCAGGGGACTCTGGAAACACCATATATTTT. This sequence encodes CASAGDSGNTIYF.

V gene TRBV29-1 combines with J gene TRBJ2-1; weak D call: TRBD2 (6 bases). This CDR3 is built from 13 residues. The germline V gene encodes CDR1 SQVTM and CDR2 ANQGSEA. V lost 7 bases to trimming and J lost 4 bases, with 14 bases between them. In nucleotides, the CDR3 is TGCAGCGCCGGACGGACTACATACAATGAGCAGTTCTTC. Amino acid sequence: CSAGRTTYNEQFF.

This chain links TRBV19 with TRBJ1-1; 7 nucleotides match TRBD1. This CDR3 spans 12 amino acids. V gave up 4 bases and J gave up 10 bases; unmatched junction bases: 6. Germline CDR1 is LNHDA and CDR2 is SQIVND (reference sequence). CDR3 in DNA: TGTGCCAGTAGTAATTCACAGGGGCGAGCTTTCTTT. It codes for CASSNSQGRAFF.

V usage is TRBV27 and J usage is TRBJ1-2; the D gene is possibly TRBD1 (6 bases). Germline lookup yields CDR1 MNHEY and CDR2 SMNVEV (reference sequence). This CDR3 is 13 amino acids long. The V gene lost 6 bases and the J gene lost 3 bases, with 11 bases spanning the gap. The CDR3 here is CASSLDRYYGYTF. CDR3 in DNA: TGTGCCAGCAGCCTGGACAGATACTATGGCTACACCTTC.

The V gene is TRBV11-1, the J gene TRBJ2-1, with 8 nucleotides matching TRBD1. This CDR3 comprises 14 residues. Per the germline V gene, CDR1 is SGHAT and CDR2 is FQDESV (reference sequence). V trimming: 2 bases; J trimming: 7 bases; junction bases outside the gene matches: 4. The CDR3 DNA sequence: TGTGCCAGCAGCTTATTCAGGGGGCATAATGAGCAGTTCTTC. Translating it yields CASSLFRGHNEQFF.

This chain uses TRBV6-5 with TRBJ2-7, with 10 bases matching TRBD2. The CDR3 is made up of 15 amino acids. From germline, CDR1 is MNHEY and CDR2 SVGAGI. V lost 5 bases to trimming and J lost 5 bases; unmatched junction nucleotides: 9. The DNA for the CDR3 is TGTGCCAGCAGTACCTGGACTAGCGGCCTCCACGAGCAGTACTTC. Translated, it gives CASSTWTSGLHEQYF.

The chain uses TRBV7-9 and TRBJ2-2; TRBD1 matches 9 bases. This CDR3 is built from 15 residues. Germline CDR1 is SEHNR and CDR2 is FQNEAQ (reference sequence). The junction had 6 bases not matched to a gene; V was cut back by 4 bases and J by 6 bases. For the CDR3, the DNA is TGTGCCAGCAGCTCCCGGACAGGGGAGTCCGGGGAGCTGTTTTTT. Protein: CASSSRTGESGELFF.

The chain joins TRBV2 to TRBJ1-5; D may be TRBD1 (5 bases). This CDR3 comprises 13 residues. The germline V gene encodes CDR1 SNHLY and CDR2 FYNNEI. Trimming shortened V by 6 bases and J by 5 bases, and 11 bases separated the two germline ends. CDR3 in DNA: TGTGCCAGCAGGGGACTCTTCGATCAGCCCCAGCATTTT. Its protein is CASRGLFDQPQHF.

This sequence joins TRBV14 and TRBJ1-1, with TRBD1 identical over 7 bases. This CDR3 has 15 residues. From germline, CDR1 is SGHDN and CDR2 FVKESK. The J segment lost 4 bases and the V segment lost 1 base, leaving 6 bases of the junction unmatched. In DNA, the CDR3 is TGTGCCAGCAGCCAAGTGACAGGGCTCGGCACTGAAGCTTTCTTT. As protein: CASSQVTGLGTEAFF.

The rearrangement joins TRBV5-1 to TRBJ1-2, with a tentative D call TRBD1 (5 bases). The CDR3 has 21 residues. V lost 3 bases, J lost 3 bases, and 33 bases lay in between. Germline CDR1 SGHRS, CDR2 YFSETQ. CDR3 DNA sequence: TGCGCCAGCAGCTCCATGTGGACGGCCAGGGCCCGCCCGTCTGAGGACTATGGCTACACCTTC. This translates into CASSSMWTARARPSEDYGYTF.

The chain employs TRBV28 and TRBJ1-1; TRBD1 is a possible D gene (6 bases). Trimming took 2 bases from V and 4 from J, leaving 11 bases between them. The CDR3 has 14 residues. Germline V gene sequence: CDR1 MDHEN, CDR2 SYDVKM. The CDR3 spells CASSLTAGATEAFF. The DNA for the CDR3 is TGTGCCAGCAGTTTAACGGCAGGGGCCACTGAAGCTTTCTTT.

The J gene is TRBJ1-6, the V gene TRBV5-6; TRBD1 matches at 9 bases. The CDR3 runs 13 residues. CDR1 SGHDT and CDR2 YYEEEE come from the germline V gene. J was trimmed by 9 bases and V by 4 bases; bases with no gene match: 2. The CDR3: CASSRQGGSPLHF. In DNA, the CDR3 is TGTGCCAGCAGCCGACAGGGGGGTTCACCCCTCCACTTT.

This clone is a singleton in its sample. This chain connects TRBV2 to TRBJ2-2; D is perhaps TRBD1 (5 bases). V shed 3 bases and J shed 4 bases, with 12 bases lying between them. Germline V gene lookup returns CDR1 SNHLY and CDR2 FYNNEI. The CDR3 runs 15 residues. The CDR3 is CASSEILDSTGELFF. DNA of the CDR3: TGTGCCAGCAGTGAGATTTTAGACAGCACCGGGGAGCTGTTTTTT.

The CDR3 nucleotides are TGTGCCAGCAGTTACTACAGCGGGAAGGACAATGAGCAGTTCTTC. Encoded protein: CASSYYSGKDNEQFF. This rearrangement joins TRBV6-5 to TRBJ2-1; 7 nucleotides agree with TRBD2. Per germline, CDR1 MNHEY and CDR2 SVGAGI. The CDR3 runs to 15 residues. The V and J ends lost 1 base and 5 bases, in that order; junction bases with no gene match: 5.

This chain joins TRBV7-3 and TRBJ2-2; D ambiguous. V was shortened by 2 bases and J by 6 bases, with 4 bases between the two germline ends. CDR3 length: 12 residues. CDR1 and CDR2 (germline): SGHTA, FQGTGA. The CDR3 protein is CASSLGAGELFF. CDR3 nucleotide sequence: TGTGCCAGCAGCTTAGGAGCCGGGGAGCTGTTTTTT.

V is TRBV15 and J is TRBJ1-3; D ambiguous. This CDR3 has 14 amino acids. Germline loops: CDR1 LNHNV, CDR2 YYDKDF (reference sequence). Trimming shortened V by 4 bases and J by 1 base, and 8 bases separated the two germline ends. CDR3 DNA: TGTGCCACCAGCAATCGAGTGTCTGGAAACACCATATATTTT. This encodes CATSNRVSGNTIYF.

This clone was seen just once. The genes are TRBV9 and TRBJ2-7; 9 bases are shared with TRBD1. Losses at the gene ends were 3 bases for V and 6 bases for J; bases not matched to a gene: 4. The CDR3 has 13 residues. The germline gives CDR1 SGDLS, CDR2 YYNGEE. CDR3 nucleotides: TGTGCCAGCAGCGCCGGGACAGGGCTCGAGCAGTACTTC. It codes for CASSAGTGLEQYF. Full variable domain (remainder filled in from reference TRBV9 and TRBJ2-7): DSGVTQTPKHLITATGQRVTLRCSPRSGDLSVYWYQQSLDQGLQFLIQYYNGEERAKGNILERFSAQQFPDLHSELNLSSLELGDSALYFCASSAGTGLEQYFGPGTRLTVT.

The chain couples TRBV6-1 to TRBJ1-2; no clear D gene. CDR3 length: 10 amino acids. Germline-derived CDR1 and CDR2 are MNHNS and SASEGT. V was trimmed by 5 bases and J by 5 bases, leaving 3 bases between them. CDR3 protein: CASSSYGYTF. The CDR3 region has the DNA TGTGCCAGCAGTTCTTATGGCTACACCTTC.

The CDR3 region is CASSRGLFQLREMSSYNEQFF. CDR3 sequence (DNA): TGCGCCAGCAGCCGCGGACTATTTCAACTGCGAGAGATGAGCTCCTACAATGAGCAGTTCTTC. The chain uses TRBV4-1 and TRBJ2-1, with D possibly TRBD2 on 6 matching bases. Germline V gene sequence: CDR1 MGHRA, CDR2 YSYEKL. V lost 4 bases and J lost 0, with 28 bases in between. The CDR3 covers 21 residues.

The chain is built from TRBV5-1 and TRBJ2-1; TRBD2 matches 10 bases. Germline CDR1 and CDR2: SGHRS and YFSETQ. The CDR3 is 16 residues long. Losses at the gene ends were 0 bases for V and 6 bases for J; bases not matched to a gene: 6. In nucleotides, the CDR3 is TGCGCCAGCAGCTTGGCCTCTAGCGGGGGATCCAATGAGCAGTTCTTC. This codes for CASSLASSGGSNEQFF.

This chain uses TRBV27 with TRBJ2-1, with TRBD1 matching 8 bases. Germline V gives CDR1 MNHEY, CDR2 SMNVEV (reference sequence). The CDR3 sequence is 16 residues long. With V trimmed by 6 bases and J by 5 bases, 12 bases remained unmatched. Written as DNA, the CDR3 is TGTGCCAGCAGGAAACTCGGACAGGGAAGAAACAATGAGCAGTTCTTC. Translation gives CASRKLGQGRNNEQFF.

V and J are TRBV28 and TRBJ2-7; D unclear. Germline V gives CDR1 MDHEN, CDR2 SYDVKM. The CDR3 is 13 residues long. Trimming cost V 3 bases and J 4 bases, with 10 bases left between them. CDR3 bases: TGTGCCAGCAGTTTGGCAGGTGGGTACGAGCAGTACTTC. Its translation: CASSLAGGYEQYF.